What follows is one T cell receptor beta chain and its context. Its matching antigen is unknown. This sample was included in a study of OX40 agonist ivuxolimab in advanced cancers. Trimming at V came to 7 bases and at J to 4 bases, leaving 5 bases not matched to a gene. The CDR3 sequence is 14 residues long. The germline CDR1 and CDR2 sequences are LNHNV and YYDKDF (reference sequence). Findings and limits, study-wide: People who partly responded at 0.1-3.0 mg/kg had some of the least clonal expansion seen. Both CD4+ and CD8+ T cell populations in blood had undergone clonal expansion by week 6 at 0.1 to 3.0 mg/kg. Average numbers of expanded clones were greater in CD8+ T cells than in CD4+.

The assay was immunoSEQ multiplex PCR, and TCRdb's table has in-frame clones only and misses some. Of tens of thousands of clones in the sample, around 79% were seen once. Sequencing used CD4+ or CD8+ T cells sorted from blood, obtained in a trial of the OX40 agonist ivuxolimab. V usage is TRBV15 and J usage is TRBJ1-4; 8 nucleotides match TRBD1. The source of this sequence is an adult with an advanced solid tumor such as melanoma, head and neck, liver or kidney cancer. This CDR3 reads CATTPGQVNEKLFF. The CDR3 DNA reads as TGTGCCACCACCCCGGGACAGGTTAATGAAAAACTGTTTTTT.